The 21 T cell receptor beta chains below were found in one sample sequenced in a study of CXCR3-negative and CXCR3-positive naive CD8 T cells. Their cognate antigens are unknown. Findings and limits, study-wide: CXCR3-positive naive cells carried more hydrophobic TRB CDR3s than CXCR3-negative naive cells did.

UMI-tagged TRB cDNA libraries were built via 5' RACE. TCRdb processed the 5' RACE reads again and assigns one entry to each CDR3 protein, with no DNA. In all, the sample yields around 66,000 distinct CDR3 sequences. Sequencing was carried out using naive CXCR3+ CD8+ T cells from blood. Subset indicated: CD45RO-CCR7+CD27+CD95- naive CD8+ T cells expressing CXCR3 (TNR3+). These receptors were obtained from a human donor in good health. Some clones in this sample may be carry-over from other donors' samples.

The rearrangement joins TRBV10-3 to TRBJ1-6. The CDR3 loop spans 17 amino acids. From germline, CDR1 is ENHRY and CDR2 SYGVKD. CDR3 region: CAISAIEQSSYNSPLHF.

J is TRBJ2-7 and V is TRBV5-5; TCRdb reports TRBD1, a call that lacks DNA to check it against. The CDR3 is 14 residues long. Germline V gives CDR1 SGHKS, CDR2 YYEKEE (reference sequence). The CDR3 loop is CASSLRDRGREQYF.

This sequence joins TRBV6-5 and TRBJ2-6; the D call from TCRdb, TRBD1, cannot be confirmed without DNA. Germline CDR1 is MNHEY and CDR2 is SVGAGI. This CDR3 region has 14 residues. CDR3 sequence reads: CASGLGGGANVLTF.

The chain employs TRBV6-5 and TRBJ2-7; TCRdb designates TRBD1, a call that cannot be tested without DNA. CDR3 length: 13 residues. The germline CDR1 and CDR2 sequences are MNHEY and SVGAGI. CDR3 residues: CPSTISPDYEQYF.

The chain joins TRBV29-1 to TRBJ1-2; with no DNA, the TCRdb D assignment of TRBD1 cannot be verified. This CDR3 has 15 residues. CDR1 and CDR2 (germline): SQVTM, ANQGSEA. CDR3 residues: CSVEEQDRNRYGYTF.

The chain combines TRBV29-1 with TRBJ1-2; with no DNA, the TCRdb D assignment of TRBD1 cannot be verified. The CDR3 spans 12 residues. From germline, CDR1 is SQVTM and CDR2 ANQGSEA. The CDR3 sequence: CSVGTAPYGYTF.

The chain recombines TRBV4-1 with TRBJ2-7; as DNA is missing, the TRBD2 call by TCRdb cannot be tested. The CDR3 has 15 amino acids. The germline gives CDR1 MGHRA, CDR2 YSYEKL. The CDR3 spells CASSQEYRAPYEQYF.

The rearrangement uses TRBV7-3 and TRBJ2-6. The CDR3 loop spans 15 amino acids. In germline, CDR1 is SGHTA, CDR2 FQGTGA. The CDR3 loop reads CASRETDSGANVLTF.

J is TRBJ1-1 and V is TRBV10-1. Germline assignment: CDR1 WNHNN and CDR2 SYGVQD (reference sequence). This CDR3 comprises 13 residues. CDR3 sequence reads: CASSESRGTEAFF.

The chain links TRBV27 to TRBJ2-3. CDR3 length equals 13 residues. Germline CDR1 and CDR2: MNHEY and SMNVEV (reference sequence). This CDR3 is CASSELLADTQYF.

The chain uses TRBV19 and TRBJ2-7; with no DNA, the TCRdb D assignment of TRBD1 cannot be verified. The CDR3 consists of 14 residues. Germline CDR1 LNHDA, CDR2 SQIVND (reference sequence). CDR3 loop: CASSPLTGSDEQYF. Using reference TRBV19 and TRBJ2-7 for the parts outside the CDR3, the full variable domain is DGGITQSPKYLFRKEGQNVTLSCEQNLNHDAMYWYRQDPGQGLRLIYYSQIVNDFQKGDIAEGYSVSREKKESFPLTVTSAQKNPTAFYLCASSPLTGSDEQYFGPGTRLTVT.

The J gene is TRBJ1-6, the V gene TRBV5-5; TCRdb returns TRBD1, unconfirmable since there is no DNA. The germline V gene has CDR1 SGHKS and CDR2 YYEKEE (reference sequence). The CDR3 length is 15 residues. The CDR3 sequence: CASSLDQGVGSPLHF. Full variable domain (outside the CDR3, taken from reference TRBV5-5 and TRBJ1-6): DAGVTQSPTHLIKTRGQQVTLRCSPISGHKSVSWYQQVLGQGPQFIFQYYEKEERGRGNFPDRFSARQFPNYSSELNVNALLLGDSALYLCASSLDQGVGSPLHFGNGTRLTVT.

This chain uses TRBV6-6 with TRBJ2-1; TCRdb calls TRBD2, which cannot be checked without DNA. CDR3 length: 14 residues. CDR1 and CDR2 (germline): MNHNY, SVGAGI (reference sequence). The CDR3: CASTPGAGASEQFF.

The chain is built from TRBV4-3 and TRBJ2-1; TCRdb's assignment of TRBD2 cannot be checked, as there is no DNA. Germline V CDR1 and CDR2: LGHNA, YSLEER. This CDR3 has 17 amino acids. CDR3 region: CASSQAASGNSYNEQFF.

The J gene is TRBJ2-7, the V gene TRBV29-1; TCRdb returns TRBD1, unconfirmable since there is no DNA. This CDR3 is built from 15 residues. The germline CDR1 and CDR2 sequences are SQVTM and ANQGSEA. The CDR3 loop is CSVRQGAAPGYEQYF.

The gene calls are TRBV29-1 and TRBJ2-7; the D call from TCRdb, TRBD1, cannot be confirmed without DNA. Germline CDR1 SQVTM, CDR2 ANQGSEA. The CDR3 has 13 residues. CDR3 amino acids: CSVEPGTGTEQYF.

This chain's CDR3 is CSYRTGILETQYF. This chain joins TRBV29-1 and TRBJ2-5; TCRdb designates TRBD1, a call that cannot be tested without DNA. Germline-derived CDR1 and CDR2 are SQVTM and ANQGSEA. The CDR3 has 13 amino acids.

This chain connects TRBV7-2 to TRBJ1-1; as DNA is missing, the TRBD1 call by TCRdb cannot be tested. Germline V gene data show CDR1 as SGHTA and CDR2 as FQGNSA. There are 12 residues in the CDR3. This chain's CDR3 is CASSPGYTEAFF.

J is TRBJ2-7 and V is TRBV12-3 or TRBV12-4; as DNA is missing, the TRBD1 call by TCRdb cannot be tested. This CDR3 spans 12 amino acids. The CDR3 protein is CASNSAPYEQYF.

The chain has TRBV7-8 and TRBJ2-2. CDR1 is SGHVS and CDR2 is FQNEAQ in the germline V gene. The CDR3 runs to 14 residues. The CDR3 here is CASSLVSNTGELFF.

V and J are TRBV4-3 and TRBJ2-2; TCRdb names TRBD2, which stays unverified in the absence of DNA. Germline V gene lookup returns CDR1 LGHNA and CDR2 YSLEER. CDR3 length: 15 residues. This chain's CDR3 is CASRGLAGDTGELFF.